Below are 2 T cell receptor beta chains sequenced from a single sample in a study of CD8 T cells in Susac syndrome. The RNA, about 0.45 to 1 ug, was put through reverse transcription using random hexamers. MiXCR, run by TCRdb on the immunoSEQ multiplex PCR reads, gives a single entry per CDR3 protein. The sample records nearly 200,000 distinct CDR3 sequences, 90% to 95% being singletons. The specimen sequenced was CD4+ T cells from PBMCs. All receptors come from a human donor with multiple sclerosis.

V and J are TRBV29-1 and TRBJ2-3; 11 bases align to TRBD2. The CDR3 runs to 13 residues. The V gene's germline CDR1 is SQVTM and CDR2 ANQGSEA. V trimming: 4 bases; J trimming: 5 bases; junction bases outside the gene matches: 2. The chain's CDR3 is CSVGGLAVDTQYF. CDR3 bases: TGCAGCGTTGGGGGACTAGCGGTAGATACGCAGTATTTT.

As to this clonotype: One junction end does not reproduce the germline sequence, and a read error may be involved. V is TRBV20-1 and J is TRBJ2-3; the D is unclear. The germline V gene encodes CDR1 DFQATT and CDR2 SNEGSKA (reference sequence). This CDR3 has 14 residues. The DNA for the CDR3 is TGCAGTGCTAGAGATCCCTCCGGCGCCGATACACAGTATTTT. Translated: CSARDPSGADTQYF.